The 9 T cell receptor beta chains presented below share a single source sample, sequenced in a study of regulatory T cells in long-lasting Graves disease. With iRepertoire HTBI primers and Arm-PCR of CDR3 regions, TCR beta libraries were built. TCRdb re-derived calls from the multiplex PCR reads in MiXCR, one entry per CDR3 protein. The sample contains about 400,000 distinct CDR3 sequences, around 15% of which appear only once. Time point denoted: newly diagnosed GD, antithyroid drugs for less than 3 months. Extracted PBMC RNA gave rise to the TCR library. These data were likewise used in another study, on T cells in Graves' hyperthyroidism and ophthalmopathy.

The source was peripheral blood mononuclear cells (PBMCs), collected at new diagnosis, from a patient treated with antithyroid drugs. These receptors were collected from a woman aged 18-29 years with Graves disease.

This clonotype appeared a single time. Possible read error: a much larger clone is one base away. J is TRBJ2-2 and V is TRBV6-1; D remains ambiguous. The CDR3 length is 14 residues. CDR1 is MNHNS and CDR2 is SASEGT in the germline V gene. CDR3 amino acids: CASSDFLNAGELFF. Here the CDR3 DNA reads TGTGCCAGCAGTGATTTTTTGAACGCCGGGGAGCTGTTTTTT.

This clonotype was recorded many times. J is TRBJ2-1 and V is TRBV4-2, with D perhaps being TRBD1 or TRBD2 (6 bases each). The CDR3 sequence is 16 residues long. Trimming removed 3 bases at V and 7 bases at J, with 19 bases between. In germline, CDR1 is LGHNA, CDR2 YNFKEQ. The CDR3 sequence is CASSQVLWGAGNEQFF. In DNA, the CDR3 is TGTGCCAGCAGCCAGGTGCTATGGGGGGCTGGGAATGAGCAGTTCTTC.

The chain is built from TRBV5-4 and TRBJ2-1, with a possible D match to TRBD1 (6 bases). The CDR3 has 14 amino acids. V dropped 6 bases and J dropped 0 bases, with 10 bases sitting between them. Germline-derived CDR1 and CDR2 are SGHNT and YYREEE (reference sequence). Here the CDR3 reads CASTGTPSYNEQFF. DNA of the CDR3: TGTGCCAGCACCGGGACACCCTCCTACAATGAGCAGTTCTTC.

This clonotype turned up a few times. The V and J genes are TRBV5-1 and TRBJ2-7, with D perhaps given as TRBD1 or TRBD2 (5 bases each). The CDR3 length is 15 residues. CDR1 is SGHRS, CDR2 YFSETQ, per germline. Trimming left V 4 bases short and J 3 bases short, with 17 bases between. CDR3 region: CASSPAGTRDYEQYF. For the CDR3, the DNA is TGCGCCAGCAGCCCGGCCGGGACCCGAGACTACGAGCAGTACTTC.

The chain couples TRBV20-1 to TRBJ2-1; tentatively, D is TRBD2 (6 bases). Germline CDR1 DFQATT, CDR2 SNEGSKA (reference sequence). The CDR3 is 14 residues long. The V end lost 5 bases, the J end lost 4 bases, and 15 bases lay between the germline ends. CDR3 nucleotide sequence: TGCAGTGCTCCAATCAGCGGGCTTTACAATGAGCAGTTCTTC. Translation: CSAPISGLYNEQFF.

The chain has TRBV2 and TRBJ2-3, with D perhaps TRBD1 (5 bases). Germline V gene data show CDR1 as SNHLY and CDR2 as FYNNEI. This CDR3 has 13 residues. V shed 2 bases and J shed 7 bases, with 10 bases lying between them. CDR3 sequence: CASSERGSNTQYF. DNA for the CDR3: TGTGCCAGCAGTGAAAGGGGCTCTAATACGCAGTATTTT.

This clonotype was seen repeatedly, ten times or more. The chain is built from TRBV2 and TRBJ2-5, with D tentatively TRBD1 (5 bases). CDR1 is SNHLY, CDR2 FYNNEI, per germline. V dropped 6 bases and J dropped 1 base, with 6 bases sitting between them. The CDR3 length is 12 residues. The CDR3 coding sequence is TGTGCCAGCAGGGGGCCCCAAGAGACCCAGTACTTC. Protein sequence: CASRGPQETQYF.

This clonotype was observed a few times. The gene calls are TRBV7-9 and TRBJ2-5, with 14 positions matching TRBD2. The CDR3 runs 21 residues. Germline values: CDR1 SEHNR, CDR2 FQNEAQ (reference sequence). The J segment lost 5 bases and the V segment lost 2 bases, leaving 19 bases of the junction unmatched. For the CDR3, the DNA is TGTGCCAGCAGCTTACCCCCCCAAAAGACTAGCGGGGGGGCCGAAATGGAGACCCAGTACTTC. It is translated as CASSLPPQKTSGGAEMETQYF.

The chain couples TRBV24-1 to TRBJ2-1; 8 positions agree with TRBD2. Germline trimming cut 10 bases from V and 3 bases from J; bases unmatched to any gene: 7. The germline CDR1 and CDR2 sequences are KGHDR and SFDVKD. There are 14 residues in the CDR3. CDR3 region: CATTSGADYNEQFF. The DNA of the CDR3 is TGTGCCACAACTAGCGGAGCTGACTACAATGAGCAGTTCTTC.